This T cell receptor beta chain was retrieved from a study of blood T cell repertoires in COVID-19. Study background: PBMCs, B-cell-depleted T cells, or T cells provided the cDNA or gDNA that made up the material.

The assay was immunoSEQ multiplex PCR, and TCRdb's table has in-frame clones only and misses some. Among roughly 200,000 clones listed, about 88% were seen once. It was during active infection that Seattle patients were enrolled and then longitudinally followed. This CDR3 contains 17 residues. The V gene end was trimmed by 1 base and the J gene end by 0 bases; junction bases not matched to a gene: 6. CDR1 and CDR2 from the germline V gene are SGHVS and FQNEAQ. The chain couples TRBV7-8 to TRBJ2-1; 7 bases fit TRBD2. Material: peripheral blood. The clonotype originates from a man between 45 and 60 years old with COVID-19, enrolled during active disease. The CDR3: CASSLGLRGSSYNEQFF. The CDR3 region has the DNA TGTGCCAGCAGCTTAGGTCTGCGGGGGAGCTCCTACAATGAGCAGTTCTTC. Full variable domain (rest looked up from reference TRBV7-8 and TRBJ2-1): GAGVSQSPRYKVAKRGQDVALRCDPISGHVSLFWYQQALGQGPEFLTYFQNEAQLDKSGLPSDRFFAERPEGSVSTLKIQRTQQEDSAVYLCASSLGLRGSSYNEQFFGPGTRLTVL.